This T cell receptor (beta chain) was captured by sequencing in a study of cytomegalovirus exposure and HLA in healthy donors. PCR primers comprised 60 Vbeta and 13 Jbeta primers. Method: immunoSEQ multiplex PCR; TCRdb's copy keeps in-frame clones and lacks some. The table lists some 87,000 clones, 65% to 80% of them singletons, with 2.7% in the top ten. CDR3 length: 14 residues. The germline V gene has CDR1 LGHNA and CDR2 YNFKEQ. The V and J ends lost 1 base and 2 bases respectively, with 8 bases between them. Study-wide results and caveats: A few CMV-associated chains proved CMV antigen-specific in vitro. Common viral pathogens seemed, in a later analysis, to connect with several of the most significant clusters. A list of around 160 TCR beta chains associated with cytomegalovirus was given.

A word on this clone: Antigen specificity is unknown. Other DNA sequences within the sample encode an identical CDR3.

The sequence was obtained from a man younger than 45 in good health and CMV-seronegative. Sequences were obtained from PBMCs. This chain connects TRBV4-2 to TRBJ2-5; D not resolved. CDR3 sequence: CASSQVGKQETQYF. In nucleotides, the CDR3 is TGTGCCAGCAGCCAAGTGGGCAAGCAAGAGACCCAGTACTTC.